This T cell receptor (beta chain) is from a study of Ad26.COV2.S vaccination and SARS-CoV-2 variants. Sample treatment: about 20 received Ad26.COV2.S at low or high dose, single or two shots; 5 received placebo; per-sample allocation not given. The samples were gathered on day 63 after the first injection of vaccine or placebo. An adult aged 18-55 years in Boston served as the donor. The administered vaccine (an Ad26 vector) expressed Wuhan-strain SARS-CoV-2 spike. Method: immunoSEQ multiplex PCR; TCRdb's copy keeps in-frame clones and lacks some. Seen here are roughly 300,000 clones, approximately 86% observed once, and the top ten hold around a tenth. Study-wide findings and caveats: In vaccinated individuals, spike-specific CD8+ and CD4+ T cell responses reportedly displayed substantial breadth. Across vaccine and placebo recipients, the breadth of non-spike TCRs was similar.

In germline, CDR1 is SGDLS, CDR2 YYNGEE. Trimming took 0 bases from V and 8 from J; bases not matched to a gene: 8. This CDR3 spans 15 amino acids. Turning to this clone: The target antigen is unknown.

This TCR was sampled from a person between 18 and 60 years old who received the Ad26.COV2.S COVID-19 vaccine or a placebo. The J gene is TRBJ1-2, the V gene TRBV9, with 9 positions matching TRBD1. Sequencing used peripheral blood, obtained in a trial of Ad26.COV2.S vaccine versus placebo. CDR3 bases: TGTGCCAGCAGCGTAGAAGGGACAGGGAGGCGCGGCTACACCTTC. This encodes CASSVEGTGRRGYTF.